This TCR beta chain is from a study of PD-1 blockade in mismatch repair-deficient tumors. Repertoires were generated with immunoSEQ multiplex PCR, while TCRdb's copy carries only in-frame clones and drops some. The table lists around 100,000 clones, about four fifths of them singletons, with approximately 6.7% in the top ten. Study-wide results and caveats: Tumor-resident clones, often undetectable pretreatment in blood, expanded then contracted after pembrolizumab.

A note on this clone: Its specificity is not known.

Germline-derived CDR1 and CDR2 are MNHEY and SMNVEV (reference sequence). V was pared by 2 bases and J by 7 bases, with 4 bases of the junction left unmatched. The CDR3 has 13 residues. The TCR-sequenced patients were a few responders to pembrolizumab. V and J are TRBV27 and TRBJ1-1, with 7 bases that match TRBD1. Sequenced here: peripheral blood, sampled roughly 35 weeks after starting pembrolizumab. This clonotype was sampled from an adult with mismatch repair-deficient cancer. Here the CDR3 reads CASSLEGQSEAFF. CDR3 DNA: TGTGCCAGCAGTTTAGAGGGACAGAGTGAAGCTTTCTTT.